The 31 T cell receptor beta chains listed next were all sequenced from one sample in a study of cytomegalovirus exposure and HLA in healthy donors. The protocol was immunoSEQ multiplex PCR, while the TCRdb copy is restricted to in-frame clones and leaves out a portion. The sample consists of 150,000 or so clones, around 84% of them appearing once. Sequencing input: PBMCs. Receptors originate from a human donor in good health.

The V gene is TRBV27, the J gene TRBJ2-1; tentative D call: TRBD2 (6 bases). CDR3 size: 14 residues. V lost 3 bases and J 1 base, leaving 7 bases between the germline ends. Germline values: CDR1 MNHEY, CDR2 SMNVEV (reference sequence). In DNA form, the CDR3 reads TGTGCCAGCAGTTTCCGGGGGTCCTACAATGAGCAGTTCTTC. Translated, it gives CASSFRGSYNEQFF.

The chain recombines TRBV28 with TRBJ2-3; possible D gene TRBD2, 7 bases. Looked up from germline, CDR1 is MDHEN and CDR2 is SYDVKM. The CDR3 sequence is 16 residues long. Trimming pared 4 bases from V and 2 bases from J, leaving 16 bases between. The CDR3, as DNA: TGTGCCAGCAGTTGGAGTTGGGGGGGGCCCACAGATACGCAGTATTTT. It translates to CASSWSWGGPTDTQYF. Full variable domain (rest looked up from reference TRBV28 and TRBJ2-3): DVKVTQSSRYLVKRTGEKVFLECVQDMDHENMFWYRQDPGLGLRLIYFSYDVKMKEKGDIPEGYSVSREKKERFSLILESASTNQTSMYLCASSWSWGGPTDTQYFGPGTRLTVL.

The chain couples TRBV2 to TRBJ1-1; D might be TRBD1 (6 bases). CDR1 and CDR2 (germline): SNHLY, FYNNEI. Trimming cost V 4 bases and J 1 base, with 7 bases left between them. There are 13 residues in the CDR3. Written as DNA, the CDR3 is TGTGCCAGCAGTGCACAGGGGAACACTGAAGCTTTCTTT. Its translation: CASSAQGNTEAFF.

The CDR3 nucleotides are TGTGCCAGCAGTGATTGGACAGGGGTTGGAACTGAAAAACTGTTTTTT. Translated, it gives CASSDWTGVGTEKLFF. The genes are TRBV25-1 and TRBJ1-4; 9 nucleotides agree with TRBD1. V gave up 3 bases and J gave up 7 bases; unmatched junction bases: 9. Germline CDR1 reads MGHDK; CDR2 reads SYGVNS. The CDR3 length is 16 residues.

This clone appeared a single time. This chain connects TRBV30 to TRBJ2-3, with 10 positions matching TRBD2. Trimming removed 2 bases from V and 6 bases from J; junction bases left unmatched: 8. Germline CDR1 reads GTSNPN; CDR2 reads SVGIG (reference sequence). The CDR3 spans 15 residues. In nucleotides, the CDR3 is TGTGCCTGGAGTTACTTGGGGACTAGCGTGGATACGCAGTATTTT. The encoded protein is CAWSYLGTSVDTQYF.

The rearrangement joins TRBV7-9 to TRBJ1-1; possible D gene TRBD1, 6 bases. There are 14 residues in the CDR3. Germline V gene lookup returns CDR1 SEHNR and CDR2 FQNEAQ (reference sequence). Trimming cost V 6 bases and J 0 bases, with 11 bases left between them. CDR3 amino acids: CASRATGMNTEAFF. Here the CDR3 DNA reads TGTGCCAGCAGAGCAACAGGGATGAACACTGAAGCTTTCTTT.

V gene TRBV29-1 combines with J gene TRBJ2-5, with TRBD2 matching 13 bases. This CDR3 has 16 residues. The ends lost 2 bases at V and 4 bases at J; junction bases unmatched: 7. The germline CDR1 and CDR2 sequences are SQVTM and ANQGSEA. CDR3 region: CSVESGTSGKGETQYF. The CDR3 coding sequence is TGCAGCGTTGAAAGTGGGACTAGCGGGAAAGGAGAGACCCAGTACTTC.

J is TRBJ1-2 and V is TRBV28, with D unclear. The V gene lost 5 bases and the J gene lost 7 bases, with 17 bases spanning the gap. Germline V gene lookup returns CDR1 MDHEN and CDR2 SYDVKM. The CDR3 sequence is 14 residues long. The CDR3 nucleotides are TGTGCCAGCAGTCCCTCCGGTATCCTGTCTGGCTACACCTTC. This sequence encodes CASSPSGILSGYTF.

The CDR3 spells CASRLHGNQPQHF. CDR3 in DNA: TGTGCCAGCAGATTACACGGCAATCAGCCCCAGCATTTT. The chain joins TRBV6-6 to TRBJ1-5, with D unresolved. Germline V gene lookup returns CDR1 MNHNY and CDR2 SVGAGI (reference sequence). Between the trimmed V and J ends, which lost 6 bases and 2 bases, there was a span of 8 bases. The CDR3 sequence is 13 residues long.

The chain employs TRBV5-1 and TRBJ1-1; possible D gene TRBD1, 6 bases. The CDR3 totals 14 residues. Deletions cut 5 bases from V and 2 bases from J, with 13 bases between. Germline V CDR1 and CDR2: SGHRS, YFSETQ. CDR3 region: CASSGGSGNTEAFF. In DNA, the CDR3 is TGCGCCAGCAGTGGGGGCAGCGGAAACACTGAAGCTTTCTTT. Full variable domain (outside the CDR3, taken from reference TRBV5-1 and TRBJ1-1): KAGVTQTPRYLIKTRGQQVTLSCSPISGHRSVSWYQQTPGQGLQFLFEYFSETQRNKGNFPGRFSGRQFSNSRSEMNVSTLELGDSALYLCASSGGSGNTEAFFGQGTRLTVV.

The rearrangement links TRBV27 to TRBJ2-6; the D gene is possibly TRBD2 (5 bases). CDR3 size: 15 residues. The V and J ends lost 3 bases and 4 bases respectively, with 10 bases between them. The germline CDR1 and CDR2 sequences are MNHEY and SMNVEV (reference sequence). Here the CDR3 reads CASSLIGSGANVLTF. The CDR3 region has the DNA TGTGCCAGCAGTTTGATAGGGAGCGGGGCCAACGTCCTGACTTTC.

The V gene is TRBV7-8, the J gene TRBJ2-3; possibly TRBD2 for D (5 bases). V was pared by 1 base and J by 4 bases, with 12 bases between. The CDR3 has 15 amino acids. The germline CDR1 and CDR2 sequences are SGHVS and FQNEAQ. Here the CDR3 reads CASSLDGGSPDTQYF. The CDR3 bases are TGTGCCAGCAGCTTAGATGGTGGGAGTCCAGATACGCAGTATTTT.

V is TRBV4-1 and J is TRBJ2-7; D uncertain. Germline-derived CDR1 and CDR2 are MGHRA and YSYEKL. The V gene lost 0 bases and the J gene lost 7 bases, with 16 bases spanning the gap. The CDR3 is 15 residues long. Written as DNA, the CDR3 is TGCGCCAGCAGCCAAGAGACCGCCTGGGTGGAGGAGCAGTACTTC. It is translated as CASSQETAWVEEQYF.

The chain links TRBV7-6 to TRBJ1-6, with D possibly being TRBD1 (5 bases). From germline, CDR1 is SGHVS and CDR2 FNYEAQ. V was trimmed by 0 bases and J by 9 bases, leaving 9 bases between them. The CDR3 has 14 residues. This CDR3 is CASSLAQGGSPLHF. The CDR3 DNA sequence: TGTGCCAGCAGCTTAGCCCAGGGCGGTTCACCCCTCCACTTT.

This clone was observed a handful of times. V gene TRBV5-1 combines with J gene TRBJ1-1; 10 nucleotides line up with TRBD1. With V trimmed by 2 bases and J by 5 bases, 9 bases remained unmatched. The CDR3 extends over 16 amino acids. Looked up from germline, CDR1 is SGHRS and CDR2 is YFSETQ. In DNA form, the CDR3 reads TGCGCCAGCAGCTTACTTTCCGTGGGACAGGGGACTGAAGCTTTCTTT. It specifies CASSLLSVGQGTEAFF.

This chain uses TRBV20-1 with TRBJ2-1; a weak D match, TRBD1 (6 bases). The CDR3 is made up of 11 amino acids. With 4 bases removed from V and 10 bases from J, the gap between germline ends came to 11 bases. Germline V gives CDR1 DFQATT, CDR2 SNEGSKA (reference sequence). The CDR3 reads CSATGAGEQFF. The CDR3 nucleotides are TGCAGTGCTACAGGGGCCGGGGAGCAGTTCTTC.

The chain joins TRBV18 to TRBJ2-7, with 9 bases identical to TRBD1. V shed 4 bases and J 3 bases; nucleotides not matched to a gene: 7. Looked up from germline, CDR1 is KGHSH and CDR2 is LQKENI. This CDR3 is built from 15 residues. CDR3 coding DNA: TGTGCCAGCTCACGAACGGGACAGGGTGGCTACGAGCAGTACTTC. Encoded protein: CASSRTGQGGYEQYF.

The chain couples TRBV4-1 to TRBJ2-1; D is perhaps TRBD2 (6 bases). Germline CDR1 is MGHRA and CDR2 is YSYEKL. This CDR3 is 15 amino acids long. Trimming took 0 bases from V and 10 from J, leaving 16 bases between them. CDR3 in DNA: TGCGCCAGCAGCCAAGAGGCGGGGATCTACGGGGAGCAGTTCTTC. This encodes CASSQEAGIYGEQFF.

This chain joins TRBV5-4 and TRBJ1-1, with 7 bases aligning to TRBD1. This CDR3 region has 14 residues. V gave up 1 base and J gave up 2 bases; unmatched junction bases: 2. The germline gives CDR1 SGHNT, CDR2 YYREEE (reference sequence). The CDR3 spells CASSLRDRNTEAFF. Here the CDR3 DNA reads TGTGCCAGCAGCTTGAGGGACAGAAACACTGAAGCTTTCTTT.

CDR3 sequence: CSVAGIEAFF. For the CDR3, the DNA is TGCAGCGTTGCAGGAATTGAAGCTTTCTTT. The genes are TRBV29-1 and TRBJ1-1; no firm D call. V shed 4 bases and J shed 7 bases, with 7 bases lying between them. The CDR3 is 10 amino acids. Germline values: CDR1 SQVTM, CDR2 ANQGSEA.

The rearrangement joins TRBV7-6 to TRBJ2-7, with TRBD2 as a possible D gene (6 bases). CDR3 size: 12 residues. Germline CDR1 and CDR2: SGHVS and FNYEAQ. V lost 5 bases and J 3 bases, leaving 8 bases between the germline ends. CDR3 nucleotide sequence: TGTGCCAGCAGCCGGGACTTCTACGAGCAGTACTTC. Translation gives CASSRDFYEQYF.

The chain links TRBV18 to TRBJ1-4, with 8 nucleotides matching TRBD1. This CDR3 is 16 amino acids long. In germline, CDR1 is KGHSH, CDR2 LQKENI. V shed 5 bases, J shed 2 bases, and the junction held 7 bases outside the gene matches. The DNA for the CDR3 is TGTGCCAGCTCATCTTCTCAGGGGGCCACTAATGAAAAACTGTTTTTT. Its translation: CASSSSQGATNEKLFF.

The chain recombines TRBV11-3 with TRBJ2-1; 9 bases map to TRBD2. Germline V lookup: CDR1 SGHNT, CDR2 YENEEA. The V gene end was trimmed by 5 bases and the J gene end by 6 bases; junction bases not matched to a gene: 8. This CDR3 is 15 amino acids long. For the CDR3, the DNA is TGTGCCAGCAGCCCCAGGGCGGGAGGGCCCAATGAGCAGTTCTTC. Residues: CASSPRAGGPNEQFF.

The V gene is TRBV29-1, the J gene TRBJ2-2; D may be TRBD2 (6 bases). The V gene's germline CDR1 is SQVTM and CDR2 ANQGSEA. The V gene lost 7 bases and the J gene lost 6 bases, with 12 bases spanning the gap. This CDR3 has 12 residues. The CDR3 DNA follows: TGCAGCGCCCGGGGCGGGGCCGGGGAGCTGTTTTTT. This gives the protein CSARGGAGELFF.

The J gene is TRBJ1-1, the V gene TRBV11-1; 8 nucleotides match TRBD1. V trimming: 5 bases; J trimming: 7 bases; junction bases outside the gene matches: 6. This CDR3 is 13 amino acids long. Germline-derived CDR1 and CDR2 are SGHAT and FQDESV (reference sequence). The CDR3 DNA reads TGTGCCAGCAGCACGAGGACAGGGAATGAAGCTTTCTTT. Translation gives CASSTRTGNEAFF.

This clone was seen repeatedly, ten times or more. V usage is TRBV27 and J usage is TRBJ1-5; a weak D match, TRBD1 (5 bases). Trimming took 5 bases from V and 3 from J, leaving 20 bases between them. Germline CDR1 reads MNHEY; CDR2 reads SMNVEV (reference sequence). The CDR3 is made up of 17 amino acids. The CDR3 DNA is TGTGCCAGCAGTCCGGTCAGGGCTGGACCCCACAATCAGCCCCAGCATTTT. Translated: CASSPVRAGPHNQPQHF.

This clone appeared a single time. The chain uses TRBV7-8 and TRBJ1-5; D uncertain. V gave up 4 bases and J gave up 7 bases, with 17 bases separating them. The CDR3 spans 15 residues. Germline V gene data show CDR1 as SGHVS and CDR2 as FQNEAQ. DNA for the CDR3: TGTGCCAGCAGCTCAACGGACTCTTTCAGCCAGCCCCAGCATTTT. Encoded protein: CASSSTDSFSQPQHF. The full variable domain, its missing parts supplied by reference TRBV7-8 and TRBJ1-5, is GAGVSQSPRYKVAKRGQDVALRCDPISGHVSLFWYQQALGQGPEFLTYFQNEAQLDKSGLPSDRFFAERPEGSVSTLKIQRTQQEDSAVYLCASSSTDSFSQPQHFGDGTRLSIL.

This chain joins TRBV7-8 and TRBJ2-7; possibly TRBD2 for D (6 bases). The germline V and J ends were trimmed by 7 bases and 1 base, with 17 bases remaining between them. The germline CDR1 and CDR2 sequences are SGHVS and FQNEAQ. CDR3 length equals 15 residues. In DNA form, the CDR3 reads TGTGCCAGCAACCAATACGGGGGTCGGTCCTACGAGCAGTACTTC. This gives the protein CASNQYGGRSYEQYF.

The V and J genes are TRBV2 and TRBJ2-2; the match to TRBD1 covers 7 bases. The CDR3 spans 15 residues. CDR1 and CDR2 from the germline V gene are SNHLY and FYNNEI. V gave up 3 bases and J gave up 4 bases; unmatched junction bases: 5. Here the CDR3 reads CASSDGQASTGELFF. As DNA, the CDR3 is TGTGCCAGCAGTGACGGACAGGCGAGCACCGGGGAGCTGTTTTTT.

CDR3 in DNA: TGTGCCATCAGTGGGACAGGGCAAGAGACCCAGTACTTC. This sequence encodes CAISGTGQETQYF. The chain joins TRBV10-3 to TRBJ2-5; TRBD1 matches at 8 bases. With 4 bases clipped from V and 2 bases from J, the junction kept 0 bases outside the gene matches. Germline CDR1 ENHRY, CDR2 SYGVKD. This CDR3 contains 13 residues.

The genes are TRBV30 and TRBJ1-1, with 8 nucleotides matching TRBD1. Trimming at V came to 2 bases and at J to 8 bases, leaving 1 base not matched to a gene. Germline values: CDR1 GTSNPN, CDR2 SVGIG (reference sequence). The CDR3 is 11 residues long. CDR3 amino acids: CAWSRDREAFF. The CDR3 DNA is TGTGCCTGGAGTAGGGACAGGGAAGCTTTCTTT.